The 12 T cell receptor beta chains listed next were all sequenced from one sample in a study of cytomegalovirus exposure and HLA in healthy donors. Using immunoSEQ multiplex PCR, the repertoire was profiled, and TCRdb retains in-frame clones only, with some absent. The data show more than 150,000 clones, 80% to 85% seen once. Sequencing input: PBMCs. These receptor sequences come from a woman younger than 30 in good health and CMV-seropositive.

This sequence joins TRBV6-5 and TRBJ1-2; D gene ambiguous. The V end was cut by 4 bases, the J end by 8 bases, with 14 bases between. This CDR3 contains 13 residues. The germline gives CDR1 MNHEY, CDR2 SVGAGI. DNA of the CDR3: TGTGCCAGCAGTTTCGACGCCGGGGAGGGCTACACCTTC. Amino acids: CASSFDAGEGYTF.

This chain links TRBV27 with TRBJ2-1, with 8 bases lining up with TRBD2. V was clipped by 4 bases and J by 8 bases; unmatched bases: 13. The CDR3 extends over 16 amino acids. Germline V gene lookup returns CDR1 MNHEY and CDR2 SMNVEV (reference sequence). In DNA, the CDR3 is TGTGCCAGCAGTTCCTTCACGGGGGGGCCGAGGGATGAGCAGTTCTTC. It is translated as CASSSFTGGPRDEQFF.

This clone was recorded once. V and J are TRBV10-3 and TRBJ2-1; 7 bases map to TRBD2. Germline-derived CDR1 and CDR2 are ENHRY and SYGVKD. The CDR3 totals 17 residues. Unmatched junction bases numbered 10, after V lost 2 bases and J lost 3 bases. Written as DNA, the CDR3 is TGTGCCATCAGTGAGCCCCTGGCGGGGGTGGTCTACAATGAGCAGTTCTTC. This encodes CAISEPLAGVVYNEQFF.

CDR3 coding DNA: TGTGCCAGCAGCCTTCCAGCGGGGAGTACCTACGAGCAGTACTTC. Translation: CASSLPAGSTYEQYF. The rearrangement joins TRBV5-4 to TRBJ2-7; 7 bases map to TRBD2. The V gene's germline CDR1 is SGHNT and CDR2 YYREEE (reference sequence). The CDR3 is 15 residues long. V lost 4 bases and J lost 2; bases outside the gene matches: 9.

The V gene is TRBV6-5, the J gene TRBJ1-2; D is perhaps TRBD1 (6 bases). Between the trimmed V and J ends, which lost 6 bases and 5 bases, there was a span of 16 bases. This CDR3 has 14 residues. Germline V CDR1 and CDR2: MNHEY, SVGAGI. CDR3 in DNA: TGTGCCAGCAGGCGACAGGCTCACCTATATGGCTACACCTTC. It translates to CASRRQAHLYGYTF.

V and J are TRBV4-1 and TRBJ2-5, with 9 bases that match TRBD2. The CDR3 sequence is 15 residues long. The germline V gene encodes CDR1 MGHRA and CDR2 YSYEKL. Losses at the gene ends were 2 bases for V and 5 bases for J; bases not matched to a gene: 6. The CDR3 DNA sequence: TGCGCCAGCAGCCAATCTCTAGCGGGGCTTGAGACCCAGTACTTC. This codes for CASSQSLAGLETQYF.

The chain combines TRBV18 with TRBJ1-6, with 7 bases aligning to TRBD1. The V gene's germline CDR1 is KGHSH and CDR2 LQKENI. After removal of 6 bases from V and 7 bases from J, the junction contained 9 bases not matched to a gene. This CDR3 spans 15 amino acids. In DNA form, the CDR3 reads TGTGCCAGCTCCAATTCTGGGACAGTAAATTCACCCCTCCACTTT. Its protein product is CASSNSGTVNSPLHF.

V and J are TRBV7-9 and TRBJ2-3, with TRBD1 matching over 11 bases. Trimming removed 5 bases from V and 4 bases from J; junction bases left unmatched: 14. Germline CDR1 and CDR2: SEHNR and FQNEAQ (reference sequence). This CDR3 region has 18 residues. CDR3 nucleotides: TGTGCCAGCAGCAAAATTCCTGGGACAGGGGGGAATCCAGATACGCAGTATTTT. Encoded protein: CASSKIPGTGGNPDTQYF.

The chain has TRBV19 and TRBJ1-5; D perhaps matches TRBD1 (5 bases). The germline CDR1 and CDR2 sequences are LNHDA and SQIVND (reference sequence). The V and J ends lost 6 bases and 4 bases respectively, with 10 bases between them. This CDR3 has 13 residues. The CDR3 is CASSQRGNQPQHF. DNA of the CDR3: TGTGCCAGTAGCCAACGGGGGAATCAGCCCCAGCATTTT. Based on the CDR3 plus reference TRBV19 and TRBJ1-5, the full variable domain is DGGITQSPKYLFRKEGQNVTLSCEQNLNHDAMYWYRQDPGQGLRLIYYSQIVNDFQKGDIAEGYSVSREKKESFPLTVTSAQKNPTAFYLCASSQRGNQPQHFGDGTRLSIL.

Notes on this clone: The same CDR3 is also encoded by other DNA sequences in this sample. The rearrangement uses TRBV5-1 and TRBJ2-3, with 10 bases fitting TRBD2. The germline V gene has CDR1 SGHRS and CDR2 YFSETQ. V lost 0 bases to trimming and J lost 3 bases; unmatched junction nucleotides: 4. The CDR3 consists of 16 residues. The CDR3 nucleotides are TGCGCCAGCAGCTTGGGCGCTAGCGGGGGTACAGATACGCAGTATTTT. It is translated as CASSLGASGGTDTQYF.

The CDR3 nucleotides are TGTGCCAGTTCGCTTACTGACACCACCGCCGGGGAGCTGTTTTTT. This translates into CASSLTDTTAGELFF. The V gene is TRBV19, the J gene TRBJ2-2; D is uncertain. Germline CDR1 LNHDA, CDR2 SQIVND (reference sequence). Trimming removed 8 bases from V and 6 bases from J, with 19 bases in between. The CDR3 spans 15 residues.

In DNA, the CDR3 is TGTGCCAGCAGCTTGGGACACTTGAACACTGAAGCTTTCTTT. It is translated as CASSLGHLNTEAFF. The rearrangement uses TRBV5-8 and TRBJ1-1; D gene uncertain. CDR3 size: 14 residues. Germline V gene sequence: CDR1 SGHTS, CDR2 YDEGEE. V was shortened by 0 bases and J by 0 bases, with 6 bases between the two germline ends.